This TCR beta chain was recovered during a study of T-cell reconstitution after alpha-beta-depleted transplantation in children. Preparation of the TCRbeta library involved a method that used unique molecular identifiers. One entry per CDR3 protein results from TCRdb running MiXCR on the PCR reads. The sample lists around 500,000 distinct CDR3 sequences; 12% were seen once. V lost 8 bases, J lost 5 bases, and 19 bases lay in between. The CDR3 consists of 14 residues. Germline V gene sequence: CDR1 SGHDT, CDR2 YYEEEE. The starting material was PBMCs from the stem cell graft donor, obtained from the stem cell graft. The receptor comes from a human donor who donated a stem cell graft to a child with combined immunodeficiency. V usage is TRBV5-6 and J usage is TRBJ2-5; D possibly corresponds to TRBD2 (5 bases). CDR3 in DNA: TGTGCCAGTCAGCCTGGGGAGACCCGGGAGACCCAGTACTTC. It is translated as CASQPGETRETQYF.